This TCR beta chain was recovered during a study of T-cell reconstitution after alpha-beta-depleted transplantation in children. Unique molecular identifiers featured in how the TCRbeta library was prepared. TCRdb reprocessed the PCR reads with MiXCR, giving one entry per CDR3 protein. The profile shows approximately 510,000 distinct CDR3 sequences, around 16% of them singletons. The CDR3 consists of 18 residues. Trimming cost V 5 bases and J 0 bases; bases outside gene matches: 13. CDR1 and CDR2 (germline): LNHDA, SQIVND (reference sequence). The sequencing used PBMCs from the stem cell graft donor, collected from the stem cell graft. The clonotype originates from a human donor who donated a stem cell graft to a child with acute lymphoblastic leukemia. The chain has TRBV19 and TRBJ1-5; TRBD1 agrees at 7 bases. This CDR3 is CASSPLSRGLSSNQPQHF. In DNA, the CDR3 is TGTGCCAGTAGTCCTCTTAGCAGGGGGTTATCTAGCAATCAGCCCCAGCATTTT. The full variable domain, completed using reference TRBV19 and TRBJ1-5, is DGGITQSPKYLFRKEGQNVTLSCEQNLNHDAMYWYRQDPGQGLRLIYYSQIVNDFQKGDIAEGYSVSREKKESFPLTVTSAQKNPTAFYLCASSPLSRGLSSNQPQHFGDGTRLSIL.